This TCR beta chain emerged from a study of blood T cell repertoires in COVID-19 (TCRdb year 2020). Study-wide context: Samples covering the acute and convalescent phases of COVID-19 were provided by collaborators in the United States, Italy and Spain. The prospective study material was composed of cDNA or gDNA derived from T cells, B-cell-depleted T cells, or PBMCs. Subjects who had been exposed to COVID-19, were actively infected with it, or had recovered from it provided the deeply sampled blood TCRbeta repertoires that made up the dataset. The repertoires were released in a freely available public database meant as a resource for research on the immune response to SARS-CoV-2. Samples were obtained from the ongoing ImmuneRACE study (first 160 participants) and from 950 to 1,500 subjects provided by 6 global collaborators. Nearly every sample came with metadata listing a de-identified subject ID, COVID-19 status, age in years and sex. Where HLA class I and class II types were available, the types were taken from metadata supplied by the sample provider, not from assay-based typing. Summary of the overall study and its limitations: The amount of clinical and demographic metadata varied by source and participant and was provided uncurated.

V loses 5 bases, J loses 4 bases, and the germline ends lie 17 bases apart. The CDR3, cysteine through phenylalanine, is 15 amino acids long. Just CDR3 DNA is preserved here, 45 bases in frame from base 1. CDR1 and CDR2 are drawn from the germline V gene (reference sequence): SEHNR, FQNEAQ. About this clone itself: Its antigen is still unknown. There are no base qualities to consult, and no much larger clone falls within one base.

The collaborating institutions used their own protocols to collect whole blood in K2EDTA tubes. Collaborator samples were shipped for TCRbeta analysis as frozen whole blood, isolated PBMCs, or DNA extracted from either sample type. The immunoSEQ Assay, a bias-controlled multiplex PCR, was used to amplify TCRbeta CDR3 regions from genomic DNA. In the authors' own workflow: The number of nucleated cells in each sample was estimated from the amplification of reference gene primers within the assay. To quantify the absolute abundance of each unique TCRbeta CDR3 rearrangement, sequence reads were collapsed and filtered. Productive Simpson clonality was computed per sample as the square root of Simpson's diversity index over productive rearrangements. TCRdb mirrors the immuneACCESS table, restricted to in-frame sequences. Some clones are absent from its copies; in checked studies, under half trace to an unresolved V gene, and the reason for the others is unknown. V, J and clone size reflect that table, while D and trimming were determined from the DNA. The sample contains about 42,000 clones, about 85% of them found a single time. About 12% of the sample lies in the top ten.

Sequenced input: peripheral blood. Rearrangement joined TRBV7-9 to TRBJ1-1; the D gene remains uncertain. The TCR originated in a human donor in a cohort sampled during active COVID-19. CDR3 loop: CASSQEAFLGTEAFF. The DNA sequence is as follows: TGTGCCAGCAGCCAGGAGGCCTTCCTCGGCACTGAAGCTTTCTTT.